These T cell receptor beta chains were read from a single sample in a study of early stage breast cancer tumors. Here immunoSEQ multiplex PCR was the method, and the copy in TCRdb shows in-frame clones only, minus some. The sample has approximately 7,400 clones; around 62% are singletons. Sequencing was done on a sample of breast tumor tissue. These receptors were collected from a person aged 70 to 80 with breast cancer. The CDR3 runs from the conserved cysteine through the conserved F or W.

v_call,cdr3_length,cdr3_aa
TRBV30,14,CAWRPTGGVREQYF
TRBV18,14,CASSPDFSLYEQYF
TRBV4-2,14,CASSQENGNQPQHF
TRBV25-1,13,CASSRGVNYGYTF
TRBV10-3,13,CAISDRSNEKLFF
TRBV7-9,15,CASSLDPTPNSPLHF
TRBV9,20,CASSVGKRTSGPTRTDTQYF
TRBV28,13,CASSSGQINEQFF
TRBV4-3,14,CASSLGGLAGELFF
TRBV18,15,CASSPPQGQMSGYTF
TRBV27,13,CASSLAGGAEAFF
TRBV5-6,18,CASSLDVVLAGAKNIQYF
TRBV18,13,CASLDRANEKLFF
TRBV4-3,13,CASSQDRRQPQHF
TRBV7-7,14,CASSPGLDAGELFF
TRBV5-1,17,CASSPGRDISSGNTIYF
TRBV6-4,15,CASSRTSGGSDEQFF
TRBV5-5,15,CASSFLPYTNTEAFF
TRBV7-8,17,CASSFSGAGYLDYGYTF
TRBV28,15,CASSPNTRAYNEQFF
TRBV7-9,16,CASSLAGQRSGNTIYF
TRBV6-1,15,CASTPRTGPYNEQFF
TRBV11-3,13,CASSSGGSRELFF
TRBV5-1,14,CASKGAPSTGELFF
TRBV19,16,CASSPPQRAVNQPQHF
TRBV7-6,18,CASSLALAGGLTYNEQFF
TRBV9,14,CASSVGGSVNEQFF
TRBV18,15,CASSHSGASNQPQHF
TRBV4-1,11,CASSQRGGYTF
TRBV7-6,13,CASSPGIYNEQFF
TRBV7-3,13,CASSTQDNTEAFF
TRBV6-1,18,CASSELPGGALAKNIQYF
TRBV5-1,15,CASSLGGTGSYEQYF
TRBV5-1,15,CASSLAGNSNQPQHF
TRBV11-3,17,CASSRPTGTGRDQPQHF
TRBV5-1,17,CASSLAGTGVGTDTQYF
TRBV28,15,CASSPGGQGDYEQYF
TRBV11-2,14,CASSFPGASGTQYF
TRBV28,15,CASSHGQSRRETQYF
TRBV10-3,12,CAISFTGNEQYF
TRBV7-2,15,CASSLQAGDNQPQHF
TRBV7-7,16,CASSTSRGLGSETQYF
TRBV11-2,14,CASSWDRGSAGYTF
TRBV7-2,15,CASSFGTGRADTQYF
TRBV6-5,15,CASSFRGGEQETQYF